Below are 22 T cell receptor beta chains sequenced from a single sample in a study of T cell repertoires in cytomegalovirus infection. TCRdb re-called the reads through MiXCR, storing one row per CDR3 protein. The top ten clones hold around 48% of a sample with approximately 590,000 distinct CDR3 sequences, almost 40% of them seen once. For these receptors, no antigen is known. The sample consisted of cultured PBMCs, taken from culture after CMV antigen stimulation. These receptors all stem from a human donor in good health (CMV status not recorded). Some clones in this sample may be carry-over from other donors' samples.

This clonotype occurred a few times. The chain links TRBV11-2 to TRBJ1-1; no clear D. The germline gives CDR1 SGHAT, CDR2 FQNNGV. The CDR3 length is 13 residues. V lost 5 bases and J 5 bases, leaving 12 bases between the germline ends. CDR3 region: CASSARVRTEAFF. For the CDR3, the DNA is TGTGCCAGCAGCGCTAGGGTGAGGACTGAAGCTTTCTTT.

This clonotype turned up a few times. The V gene is TRBV7-2, the J gene TRBJ1-2; D is uncertain. The CDR3 is 15 amino acids. The V and J ends lost 0 bases and 7 bases respectively, with 15 bases between them. CDR1 is SGHTA and CDR2 is FQGNSA in the germline V gene. The CDR3 DNA reads as TGTGCCAGCAGCTTAGCGCCGGGGAGAGTACGTGGCTACACCTTC. Its protein product is CASSLAPGRVRGYTF.

This sequence joins TRBV7-2 and TRBJ1-3, with D perhaps matching TRBD1 (5 bases). Trimming removed 4 bases at V and 4 bases at J, with 17 bases between. CDR1 is SGHTA and CDR2 is FQGNSA in the germline V gene. This CDR3 is built from 16 residues. The CDR3 nucleotides are TGTGCCAGCAGCTACCCGATGGGGGGGTCCGGAAACACCATATATTTT. As protein: CASSYPMGGSGNTIYF.

DNA for the CDR3: TGTGCCACCAGCAGAGAAGGTGCGGGGGGGGAGACCCAGTACTTC. It is translated as CATSREGAGGETQYF. The genes are TRBV15 and TRBJ2-5; 9 positions agree with TRBD2. Trimming cost V 0 bases and J 5 bases; bases outside gene matches: 4. Germline-derived CDR1 and CDR2 are LNHNV and YYDKDF (reference sequence). The CDR3 runs to 15 residues.

This clonotype occurred a few times. The chain links TRBV5-6 to TRBJ2-3; no clear D. CDR3 length: 13 amino acids. V dropped 2 bases and J dropped 3 bases, with 7 bases sitting between them. The V gene's germline CDR1 is SGHDT and CDR2 YYEEEE. The CDR3 region is CASSFIETDTQYF. The CDR3 nucleotides are TGTGCCAGCAGCTTCATAGAAACAGATACGCAGTATTTT. Using reference TRBV5-6 and TRBJ2-3 for the parts outside the CDR3, the full variable domain is DAGVTQSPTHLIKTRGQQVTLRCSPKSGHDTVSWYQQALGQGPQFIFQYYEEEERQRGNFPDRFSGHQFPNYSSELNVNALLLGDSALYLCASSFIETDTQYFGPGTRLTVL.

J is TRBJ2-7 and V is TRBV19, with a tentative D call TRBD1 (6 bases). From germline, CDR1 is LNHDA and CDR2 SQIVND (reference sequence). CDR3 length: 14 amino acids. V lost 3 bases and J lost 4, with 13 bases in between. The CDR3 is CASSMAGVLYEQYF. The CDR3 coding sequence is TGTGCCAGTAGTATGGCAGGGGTCTTGTACGAGCAGTACTTC.

The chain links TRBV6-6 to TRBJ1-2; TRBD1 is a possible D gene (5 bases). Germline lookup yields CDR1 MNHNY and CDR2 SVGAGI (reference sequence). V lost 0 bases, J lost 6 bases, and 17 bases lay in between. This CDR3 contains 16 residues. The CDR3 region is CASSYSGDSPKHGYTF. In DNA, the CDR3 is TGTGCCAGCAGTTACTCCGGCGACAGCCCAAAGCATGGCTACACCTTC.

The rearrangement joins TRBV7-9 to TRBJ2-3; the D call may be TRBD1 or TRBD2 (5 bases each). Germline values: CDR1 SEHNR, CDR2 FQNEAQ (reference sequence). The CDR3 has 16 residues. V shed 5 bases and J shed 1 base, with 16 bases lying between them. CDR3 sequence: CASSTGTAPRTDTQYF. As DNA, the CDR3 is TGTGCCAGCAGCACCGGGACGGCGCCGCGCACAGATACGCAGTATTTT.

The V gene is TRBV4-1, the J gene TRBJ2-4; 7 nucleotides match TRBD2. The CDR3 covers 15 residues. The V and J ends lost 1 base and 8 bases, in that order; junction bases with no gene match: 8. Germline CDR1 reads MGHRA; CDR2 reads YSYEKL. CDR3 sequence: CASSQGGGRPDIQYF. The CDR3 DNA follows: TGCGCCAGCAGCCAAGGCGGCGGGAGACCGGACATTCAGTACTTC.

This clonotype has a handful of counts. This CDR3 reads CASSLVVEKLFF. In nucleotides, the CDR3 is TGTGCCAGCAGCTTAGTCGTGGAAAAACTGTTTTTT. The rearrangement links TRBV7-2 to TRBJ1-4; D remains ambiguous. Germline V gives CDR1 SGHTA, CDR2 FQGNSA. This CDR3 is 12 amino acids long. Trimming took 1 base from V and 8 from J, leaving 5 bases between them.

The rearrangement joins TRBV15 to TRBJ2-1; maybe TRBD1 (5 bases). The CDR3 has 16 residues. The V end was cut by 0 bases, the J end by 0 bases, with 9 bases between. Germline V gene data show CDR1 as LNHNV and CDR2 as YYDKDF (reference sequence). CDR3 residues: CATSRDLGASYNEQFF. The CDR3 DNA reads TGTGCCACCAGCAGAGATTTAGGGGCCTCCTACAATGAGCAGTTCTTC.

The sample holds a few counts of this clonotype. The chain combines TRBV12-3 or TRBV12-4 with TRBJ2-3, with 9 nucleotides matching TRBD2. V was pared by 2 bases and J by 3 bases, with 6 bases of the junction left unmatched. CDR3 length: 16 residues. CDR3 nucleotide sequence: TGTGCCAGCAGTTTAAGACTAGCGGAATTTACAGATACGCAGTATTTT. Translation gives CASSLRLAEFTDTQYF.

J is TRBJ2-3 and V is TRBV7-2, with TRBD1 identical over 7 bases. The CDR3 consists of 13 residues. V shed 0 bases, J shed 9 bases, and the junction held 3 bases outside the gene matches. Germline V gene data show CDR1 as SGHTA and CDR2 as FQGNSA. This CDR3 is CASSLAPGQTQYF. The CDR3 coding sequence is TGTGCCAGCAGCTTAGCCCCGGGACAGACGCAGTATTTT.

This clonotype was counted a few times. This chain uses TRBV27 with TRBJ2-2; D gene ambiguous. Germline CDR1 and CDR2: MNHEY and SMNVEV (reference sequence). The CDR3 has 12 amino acids. The ends were cut back, 5 bases at V and 8 bases at J, with 9 bases in the middle. For the CDR3, the DNA is TGTGCCAGCAGTCCTTTATGGGGGGAGCTGTTTTTT. It translates to CASSPLWGELFF.

The rearrangement links TRBV12-3 or TRBV12-4 to TRBJ2-3; 7 bases line up with TRBD2. V shed 6 bases and J 5 bases; nucleotides not matched to a gene: 14. This CDR3 is built from 16 residues. As DNA, the CDR3 is TGTGCCAGCAGCCACCATGGGTGGGGCGGGGGAGATACGCAGTATTTT. Translated: CASSHHGWGGGDTQYF.

The chain is built from TRBV7-2 and TRBJ2-7, with TRBD1 matching over 8 bases. Trimming cost V 6 bases and J 9 bases; bases outside gene matches: 25. The CDR3 runs 18 residues. The germline gives CDR1 SGHTA, CDR2 FQGNSA. The CDR3 bases are TGTGCCAGCAGTCGTAAAATCGACCTCGGGACAGGTCTCCACGGGCAGTACTTC. Translation: CASSRKIDLGTGLHGQYF.

This clonotype was found a few times. The chain combines TRBV19 with TRBJ1-4; TRBD1 might be the D (6 bases). Germline lookup yields CDR1 LNHDA and CDR2 SQIVND (reference sequence). Trimming left V 7 bases short and J 6 bases short, with 15 bases between. The CDR3 totals 14 residues. CDR3 amino acids: CASKKIGGDEKLFF. The DNA for the CDR3 is TGTGCCAGTAAGAAGATAGGGGGTGATGAAAAACTGTTTTTT.

The genes are TRBV7-6 and TRBJ1-1, with 8 nucleotides matching TRBD1. This CDR3 comprises 16 residues. With V trimmed by 5 bases and J by 7 bases, 15 bases remained unmatched. Per germline, CDR1 SGHVS and CDR2 FNYEAQ. CDR3 nucleotides: TGTGCCAGCAGCCCACCAGGGGGCTCAGGAGCGAATGAAGCTTTCTTT. Translating gives CASSPPGGSGANEAFF.

The J gene is TRBJ2-3, the V gene TRBV7-9; D may be TRBD2 (5 bases). Germline CDR1 and CDR2: SEHNR and FQNEAQ (reference sequence). Trimming removed 10 bases at V and 4 bases at J, with 18 bases between. The CDR3 loop spans 14 amino acids. The DNA for the CDR3 is TGTGCCATCCGACAAGCGGTTCTCCCAGATACGCAGTATTTT. The encoded protein is CAIRQAVLPDTQYF.

This clonotype was seen just once. The J gene is TRBJ2-7, the V gene TRBV5-1; TRBD2 matches at 7 bases. J gave up 3 bases and V 6 bases, and 15 bases lay outside the gene matches. The germline V gene encodes CDR1 SGHRS and CDR2 YFSETQ. CDR3 length: 16 residues. CDR3 amino acids: CASTRFQGGGDYEQYF. The CDR3 DNA reads TGCGCCAGCACCAGGTTCCAGGGTGGGGGGGACTACGAGCAGTACTTC. The full variable domain, its missing parts supplied by reference TRBV5-1 and TRBJ2-7, is KAGVTQTPRYLIKTRGQQVTLSCSPISGHRSVSWYQQTPGQGLQFLFEYFSETQRNKGNFPGRFSGRQFSNSRSEMNVSTLELGDSALYLCASTRFQGGGDYEQYFGPGTRLTVT.

The chain couples TRBV7-2 to TRBJ2-3; D is ambiguous. V lost 8 bases, J lost 6 bases, and 18 bases lay in between. Per germline, CDR1 SGHTA and CDR2 FQGNSA. CDR3 length equals 14 residues. The CDR3 region has the DNA TGTGCCAGCGCCCCGTATCGGCTCGGGGATACGCAGTATTTT. This sequence encodes CASAPYRLGDTQYF.

In its sample, this clonotype was seen many times. The rearrangement links TRBV7-2 to TRBJ1-6; D possibly corresponds to TRBD1 (6 bases). V was clipped by 4 bases and J by 0 bases, with 22 bases between them. CDR1 is SGHTA, CDR2 FQGNSA, per germline. The CDR3 runs 20 residues. The CDR3 bases are TGTGCCAGCAGCTGGCCCGGGACATCCTTTAGGAGCTCCTATAATTCACCCCTCCACTTT. Its protein is CASSWPGTSFRSSYNSPLHF.